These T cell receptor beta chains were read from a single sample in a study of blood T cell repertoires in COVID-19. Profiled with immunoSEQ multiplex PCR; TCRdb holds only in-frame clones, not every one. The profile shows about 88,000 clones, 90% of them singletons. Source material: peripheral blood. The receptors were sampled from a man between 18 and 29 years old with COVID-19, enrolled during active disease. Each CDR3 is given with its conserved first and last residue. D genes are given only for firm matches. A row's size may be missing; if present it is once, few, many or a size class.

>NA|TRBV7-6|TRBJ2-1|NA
CASSFPGEDGNEQFF
TGTGCCAGCAGCTTCCCTGGGGAGGATGGCAATGAGCAGTTCTTC
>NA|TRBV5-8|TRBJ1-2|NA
CASSLTGDYGYTF
TGTGCCAGCAGCTTGACGGGGGACTATGGCTACACCTTC
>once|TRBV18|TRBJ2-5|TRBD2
CASSPTSGQETQYF
TGTGCCAGCTCACCAACTAGCGGCCAAGAGACCCAGTACTTC
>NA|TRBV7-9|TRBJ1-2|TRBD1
CASSLPGQGNYGYTF
TGTGCCAGCAGCTTACCGGGACAGGGAAACTATGGCTACACCTTC
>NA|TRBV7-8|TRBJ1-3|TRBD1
CASSLVGTGGVGNTIYF
TGTGCCAGCAGCTTAGTTGGGACAGGGGGCGTTGGAAACACCATATATTTT
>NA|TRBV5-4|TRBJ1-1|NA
CASSLQVLNTEAFF
TGTGCCAGCAGCTTGCAGGTATTGAACACTGAAGCTTTCTTT
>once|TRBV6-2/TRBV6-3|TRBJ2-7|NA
CASSYNSYEQYF
TGTGCCAGCAGTTATAACTCCTACGAGCAGTACTTC
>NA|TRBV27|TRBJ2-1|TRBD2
CASSFGLAGYNEQFF
TGTGCCAGCAGTTTCGGGCTAGCGGGATACAATGAGCAGTTCTTC
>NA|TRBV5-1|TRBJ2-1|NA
CASSLGGANEQFF
TGCGCCAGCAGCTTGGGGGGCGCCAATGAGCAGTTCTTC
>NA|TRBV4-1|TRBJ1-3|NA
CASSRFNRDSGNTIYF
TGCGCCAGCAGCCGATTCAACAGGGACTCTGGAAACACCATATATTTT
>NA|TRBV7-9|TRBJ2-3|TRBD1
CASSGTGGGDTQYF
TGTGCCAGCAGCGGGACAGGGGGAGGAGATACGCAGTATTTT
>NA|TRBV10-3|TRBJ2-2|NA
CAITQDTGELFF
TGTGCCATCACACAAGACACCGGGGAGCTGTTTTTT
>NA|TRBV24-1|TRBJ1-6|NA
CATSLAGAGSPLHF
TGTGCCACCAGTCTGGCAGGGGCCGGTTCACCCCTCCACTTT
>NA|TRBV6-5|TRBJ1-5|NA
CASRDSDSNQPQHF
TGTGCCAGCAGGGACAGCGATAGCAATCAGCCCCAGCATTTT